The next 24 T cell receptor beta chains were all read from a single sample in a study of T cells after yellow fever vaccination. Each CDR3 protein gets one entry after TCRdb re-called the 5' RACE reads with MiXCR. This table has hundreds of thousands of distinct CDR3 sequences, around an eighth appearing once. This specimen was CD4+ T cells sorted from PBMCs, taken 15 days after the yellow fever booster vaccination. The receptors originated from a man in his late teens or twenties who received the YFV17D yellow fever vaccine.

This chain connects TRBV11-2 to TRBJ1-1; TRBD1 aligns across 7 bases. Germline CDR1 is SGHAT and CDR2 is FQNNGV. V dropped 2 bases and J dropped 1; count of bases not matched to a gene: 16. There are 19 residues in the CDR3. The CDR3 nucleotides read TGTGCCAGCAGCTTAAGATTCGGGACAGTCGTTAATCGGAACACTGAAGCTTTCTTT. Translating gives CASSLRFGTVVNRNTEAFF. The full variable domain, rest sourced from reference TRBV11-2 and TRBJ1-1, is EAGVAQSPRYKIIEKRQSVAFWCNPISGHATLYWYQQILGQGPKLLIQFQNNGVVDDSQLPKDRFSAERLKGVDSTLKIQPAKLEDSAVYLCASSLRFGTVVNRNTEAFFGQGTRLTVV.

This clonotype was seen a few times. The genes are TRBV6-2 or TRBV6-3 and TRBJ2-1; D gene uncertain. V lost 2 bases and J lost 2, with 4 bases in between. Germline values: CDR1 MNHEY, CDR2 SVGEGT. The length of the CDR3 is 13 residues. CDR3 residues: CASSYRAYNEQFF. The DNA for the CDR3 is TGTGCCAGCAGTTACAGGGCCTACAATGAGCAGTTCTTC.

Only a few counts were recorded for this clonotype. V gene TRBV25-1 combines with J gene TRBJ1-1, with D tentatively TRBD1 (5 bases). The CDR3 contains 13 residues. The ends were cut back, 4 bases at V and 0 bases at J, with 6 bases in the middle. The germline V gene has CDR1 MGHDK and CDR2 SYGVNS. This CDR3 reads CASSVDMNTEAFF. Written as DNA, the CDR3 is TGTGCCAGCAGTGTGGACATGAACACTGAAGCTTTCTTT.

This clonotype showed up many times. The gene calls are TRBV5-1 and TRBJ2-5; no definite D call. Per the germline V gene, CDR1 is SGHRS and CDR2 is YFSETQ. This CDR3 region has 14 residues. V was trimmed by 0 bases and J by 4 bases, leaving 10 bases between them. The CDR3 DNA reads TGCGCCAGCAGCTTGGATCCCAGACGAGAGACCCAGTACTTC. Protein: CASSLDPRRETQYF. Using reference TRBV5-1 and TRBJ2-5 for the parts outside the CDR3, the full variable domain is KAGVTQTPRYLIKTRGQQVTLSCSPISGHRSVSWYQQTPGQGLQFLFEYFSETQRNKGNFPGRFSGRQFSNSRSEMNVSTLELGDSALYLCASSLDPRRETQYFGPGTRLLVL.

V is TRBV7-9 and J is TRBJ1-4; D is unresolved. V gave up 5 bases and J gave up 10 bases, with 11 bases separating them. This CDR3 spans 12 amino acids. CDR1 and CDR2 (germline): SEHNR, FQNEAQ (reference sequence). CDR3 in DNA: TGTGCCAGCAGCCCTGAGGAGGCAAAACTGTTTTTT. This encodes CASSPEEAKLFF.

This clonotype was observed a handful of times. V is TRBV27 and J is TRBJ2-2; D may be TRBD2 (5 bases). The germline V gene encodes CDR1 MNHEY and CDR2 SMNVEV (reference sequence). With 2 bases removed from V and 5 bases from J, the gap between germline ends came to 12 bases. The CDR3 runs to 15 residues. CDR3 DNA: TGTGCCAGCAGTTTACGGCTAGCTCGGACCGGGGAGCTGTTTTTT. Its translation: CASSLRLARTGELFF.

This clonotype has more than one count but fewer than ten. This chain connects TRBV6-5 to TRBJ2-1, with 9 bases fitting TRBD2. Per the germline V gene, CDR1 is MNHEY and CDR2 is SVGAGI. The CDR3 totals 16 residues. J lost 0 bases, V lost 7 bases, and 7 bases had no gene match. The CDR3 nucleotides are TGTGCCAGCACCTCGTATAGCGGGGGCTCCTACAATGAGCAGTTCTTC. This encodes CASTSYSGGSYNEQFF.

This clonotype has more than one count but fewer than ten. The CDR3: CASSLMSYEQYF. The CDR3 nucleotides are TGTGCCAGCAGCTTGATGAGCTACGAGCAGTACTTC. The chain carries TRBV5-6 and TRBJ2-7, with D hard to call. Trimming shortened V by 1 base and J by 3 bases, and 5 bases separated the two germline ends. Germline V lookup: CDR1 SGHDT, CDR2 YYEEEE. The CDR3 consists of 12 residues.

This clonotype was counted only a few times. This chain connects TRBV3-1 to TRBJ2-7; 9 positions match TRBD1. Germline CDR1 is LGHDT and CDR2 is YNNKEL (reference sequence). Trimming took 8 bases from V and 0 from J; bases not matched to a gene: 2. The CDR3 loop spans 13 amino acids. CDR3 nucleotide sequence: TGTGCCAGCCGGGGACAGGGCTCCTACGAGCAGTACTTC. It yields the protein CASRGQGSYEQYF.

The rearrangement joins TRBV4-3 to TRBJ1-4; D ambiguous. Trimming removed 5 bases at V and 0 bases at J, with 10 bases between. There are 15 residues in the CDR3. CDR1 is LGHNA, CDR2 YSLEER, per germline. This CDR3 is CASSDTITTNEKLFF. As DNA, the CDR3 is TGCGCCAGCAGCGACACTATTACAACTAATGAAAAACTGTTTTTT.

This clonotype was seen more than once but under ten times. The CDR3 protein is CASTLRVQPITNEKLFF. The CDR3 nucleotides are TGTGCCAGCACCCTACGGGTCCAGCCGATAACTAATGAAAAACTGTTTTTT. This chain connects TRBV28 to TRBJ1-4; no clear D. This CDR3 region has 17 residues. V lost 7 bases, J lost 1 base, and 19 bases lay in between. Germline V gene sequence: CDR1 MDHEN, CDR2 SYDVKM.

V and J are TRBV18 and TRBJ2-4; 8 bases line up with TRBD1. The CDR3 runs to 15 residues. V shed 2 bases and J 4 bases; nucleotides not matched to a gene: 4. The germline CDR1 and CDR2 sequences are KGHSH and LQKENI. CDR3 in amino acids: CASSPTGQGKNIQYF. The CDR3 DNA sequence: TGTGCCAGCTCACCAACCGGACAGGGTAAAAACATTCAGTACTTC.

This clonotype showed up just once. CDR3 region: CASSWVSGSSYNEQFF. For the CDR3, the DNA is TGTGCCAGCAGCTGGGTTAGCGGGAGCTCCTACAATGAGCAGTTCTTC. The V call is TRBV5-6, the J call TRBJ2-1, with 9 nucleotides matching TRBD2. CDR1 is SGHDT and CDR2 is YYEEEE in the germline V gene. The CDR3 is made up of 16 amino acids. Germline trimming cut 3 bases from V and 0 bases from J; bases unmatched to any gene: 4. Together with reference TRBV5-6 and TRBJ2-1, the CDR3 gives the full variable domain: DAGVTQSPTHLIKTRGQQVTLRCSPKSGHDTVSWYQQALGQGPQFIFQYYEEEERQRGNFPDRFSGHQFPNYSSELNVNALLLGDSALYLCASSWVSGSSYNEQFFGPGTRLTVL.

The genes are TRBV7-2 and TRBJ2-3; a weak D match, TRBD2 (5 bases). Germline-derived CDR1 and CDR2 are SGHTA and FQGNSA. The CDR3 loop spans 13 amino acids. With 5 bases removed from V and 2 bases from J, the gap between germline ends came to 8 bases. The CDR3 loop is CASSAGYTDTQYF. As DNA, the CDR3 is TGTGCCAGCAGCGCGGGCTACACAGATACGCAGTATTTT.

This clonotype was seen repeatedly, ten times or more. The chain combines TRBV10-3 with TRBJ2-5, with a weak D call TRBD2 (5 bases). Trimming took off 2 bases at V and 1 base at J, with 8 bases between the two ends. This CDR3 is 14 amino acids long. The germline V gene encodes CDR1 ENHRY and CDR2 SYGVKD. In DNA form, the CDR3 reads TGTGCCATCAGTGAGGCTAGCCGCCAAGAGACCCAGTACTTC. Translation gives CAISEASRQETQYF.

This clonotype was detected only a few times. V usage is TRBV2 and J usage is TRBJ1-4; 9 positions agree with TRBD1. V lost 6 bases, J lost 8 bases, and 7 bases stayed unmatched. This CDR3 is 14 amino acids long. Germline V gives CDR1 SNHLY, CDR2 FYNNEI. The chain's CDR3 is CASRGTGSAEKLFF. CDR3 bases: TGTGCCAGCAGGGGGACAGGGTCGGCCGAAAAACTGTTTTTT. Full variable domain (outside the CDR3, taken from reference TRBV2 and TRBJ1-4): EPEVTQTPSHQVTQMGQEVILRCVPISNHLYFYWYRQILGQKVEFLVSFYNNEISEKSEIFDDQFSVERPDGSNFTLKIRSTKLEDSAMYFCASRGTGSAEKLFFGSGTQLSVL.

Remarks on this clonotype: An end of the junction does not agree with germline; a read error may underlie this. The chain joins TRBV6-5 to TRBJ2-5; D remains unclear. This CDR3 has 15 residues. The germline CDR1 and CDR2 sequences are MNHEY and SVGAGI. CDR3 residues: CASSYSGWNGETLYF. The DNA for the CDR3 is TGTGCCAGCAGTTACTCAGGGTGGAATGGAGAGACCCTGTACTTC.

V and J are TRBV7-2 and TRBJ1-1; D is ambiguous. Trimming stripped 2 bases from V and 5 bases from J, with 15 bases between. Germline values: CDR1 SGHTA, CDR2 FQGNSA. This CDR3 is 15 amino acids long. This CDR3 reads CASSLFRSAGTEAFF. In nucleotides, the CDR3 is TGTGCCAGCAGCTTATTTCGGTCCGCCGGGACTGAAGCTTTCTTT.

The V and J genes are TRBV6-1 and TRBJ1-5; D is unresolved. This CDR3 spans 15 amino acids. The germline V gene has CDR1 MNHNS and CDR2 SASEGT. V was cut by 5 bases and J by 1 base, with 12 bases left in between. The CDR3 bases are TGTGCCAGCAGTTCTTACGGCGGGAGCAATCAGCCCCAGCATTTT. This translates into CASSSYGGSNQPQHF.

This clonotype has just a few counts. Relative to the germline gene, one junction end is altered; a read error may explain this. The chain has TRBV7-9 and TRBJ1-2; D is perhaps TRBD1 (6 bases). The length of the CDR3 is 16 residues. Per germline, CDR1 SEHNR and CDR2 FQNEAQ (reference sequence). In DNA form, the CDR3 reads TGTGCCAGCAGATTAGCGCGAGGCAGGGGAGCCTATGGCTACACCTTC. Translation gives CASRLARGRGAYGYTF.

The V call is TRBV27, the J call TRBJ1-1; 8 bases line up with TRBD1. CDR3 size: 12 residues. Trimming took 5 bases from V and 8 from J; bases not matched to a gene: 4. CDR1 is MNHEY and CDR2 is SMNVEV in the germline V gene (reference sequence). The CDR3 sequence is CASSPYRGEAFF. In DNA form, the CDR3 reads TGTGCCAGCAGTCCATACAGGGGGGAAGCTTTCTTT.

This clonotype turned up a few times. The chain joins TRBV25-1 to TRBJ2-3; 10 nucleotides line up with TRBD2. CDR3 size: 15 residues. V lost 6 bases, J lost 6 bases, and 9 bases stayed unmatched. The germline V gene has CDR1 MGHDK and CDR2 SYGVNS. CDR3 DNA: TGTGCCAGCAGCCCCCAGCGGGGGGGCGTGGATACGCAGTATTTT. This codes for CASSPQRGGVDTQYF.

This clonotype was counted between two and nine times. The rearrangement joins TRBV7-2 to TRBJ2-3; tentative D call: TRBD2 (6 bases). Trimming left V 0 bases short and J 5 bases short, with 9 bases between. The germline gives CDR1 SGHTA, CDR2 FQGNSA. The CDR3 runs to 14 residues. The CDR3 region is CASSLATGGDTQYF. Written as DNA, the CDR3 is TGTGCCAGCAGCTTAGCGACCGGGGGAGATACGCAGTATTTT.

The chain carries TRBV3-1 and TRBJ2-6; TRBD2 matches 8 bases. The V gene's germline CDR1 is LGHDT and CDR2 YNNKEL (reference sequence). CDR3 length: 15 residues. J gave up 2 bases and V 6 bases, and 3 bases lay outside the gene matches. The chain's CDR3 is CASSHSGAGANVLTF. In DNA, the CDR3 is TGTGCCAGCAGTCATAGCGGGGCTGGGGCCAACGTCCTGACTTTC.